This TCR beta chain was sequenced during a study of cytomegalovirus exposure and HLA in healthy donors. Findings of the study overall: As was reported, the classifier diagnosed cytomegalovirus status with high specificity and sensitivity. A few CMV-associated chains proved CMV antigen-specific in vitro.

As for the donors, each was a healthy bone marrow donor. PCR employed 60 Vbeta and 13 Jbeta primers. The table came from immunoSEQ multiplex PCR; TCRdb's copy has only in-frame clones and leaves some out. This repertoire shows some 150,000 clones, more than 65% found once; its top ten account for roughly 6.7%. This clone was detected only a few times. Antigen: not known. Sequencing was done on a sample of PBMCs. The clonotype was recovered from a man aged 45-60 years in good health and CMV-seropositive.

CDR3: CASSYSYRSQETQYF. The CDR3 nucleotides are TGTGCCAGCAGTTACTCGTACAGGTCCCAAGAGACCCAGTACTTC. The V call is TRBV6-6, the J call TRBJ2-5, with D perhaps TRBD1 (5 bases). Trimming left V 0 bases short and J 1 base short, with 9 bases between. The CDR3 spans 15 residues. Germline CDR1 MNHNY, CDR2 SVGAGI (reference sequence).